The 11 T cell receptor beta chains listed next were all sequenced from one sample in a study of blood T cell repertoires in COVID-19. Using immunoSEQ multiplex PCR, the repertoire was profiled, and TCRdb retains in-frame clones only, with some absent. Here the sample spans approximately 180,000 clones, 88% being singletons. The sample consisted of peripheral blood. The origin of the receptors is a human donor in a cohort sampled during active COVID-19.

The chain carries TRBV18 and TRBJ1-2, with 7 bases that match TRBD1. The V gene end was trimmed by 1 base and the J gene end by 5 bases; junction bases not matched to a gene: 4. Germline V gene sequence: CDR1 KGHSH, CDR2 LQKENI. This CDR3 comprises 14 residues. For the CDR3, the DNA is TGTGCCAGCTCACCACAGGGGGCGCGGTATGGCTACACCTTC. Protein: CASSPQGARYGYTF.

The chain carries TRBV27 and TRBJ2-3; the match to TRBD2 covers 12 bases. Unmatched junction bases numbered 16, after V lost 8 bases and J lost 7 bases. The CDR3 runs 17 residues. Germline-derived CDR1 and CDR2 are MNHEY and SMNVEV (reference sequence). The DNA for the CDR3 is TGTGCCAGCCCTGGGGCTAGCGGGGGGGTGGGGTTGAATACGCAGTATTTT. It encodes CASPGASGGVGLNTQYF.

This sequence joins TRBV9 and TRBJ2-1; 8 nucleotides line up with TRBD2. The CDR3 loop spans 18 amino acids. Germline trimming cut 2 bases from V and 7 bases from J; bases unmatched to any gene: 17. CDR1 SGDLS and CDR2 YYNGEE come from the germline V gene. The CDR3 nucleotides read TGTGCCAGCAGCGTTAACTCCCACGGGGGGGCGCTTCTTAATGAGCAGTTCTTC. Translated, it gives CASSVNSHGGALLNEQFF. Complete variable domain (other parts from reference TRBV9 and TRBJ2-1): DSGVTQTPKHLITATGQRVTLRCSPRSGDLSVYWYQQSLDQGLQFLIQYYNGEERAKGNILERFSAQQFPDLHSELNLSSLELGDSALYFCASSVNSHGGALLNEQFFGPGTRLTVL.

This sequence joins TRBV6-5 and TRBJ1-1; a weak D match, TRBD1 (5 bases). V was pared by 7 bases and J by 3 bases, with 18 bases between. The CDR3 has 15 amino acids. The germline V gene has CDR1 MNHEY and CDR2 SVGAGI. CDR3 nucleotide sequence: TGTGCCAGCACCGTAGTTTGGGGGGGGGACACTGAAGCTTTCTTT. It is translated as CASTVVWGGDTEAFF.

This chain uses TRBV10-2 with TRBJ2-3, with 7 bases identical to TRBD2. Germline CDR1 WSHSY, CDR2 SAAADI. V was clipped by 6 bases and J by 4 bases; unmatched bases: 19. The CDR3 runs 18 residues. For the CDR3, the DNA is TGCGCCAGCAGGAGTGACGGGGGTTGGGGGGGACCCCCAGATACGCAGTATTTT. The encoded protein is CASRSDGGWGGPPDTQYF.

The rearrangement uses TRBV19 and TRBJ2-1; the D gene is possibly TRBD1 (6 bases). CDR3 length equals 14 residues. Germline V gene data show CDR1 as LNHDA and CDR2 as SQIVND (reference sequence). V gave up 1 base and J gave up 6 bases, with 10 bases separating them. CDR3: CASSIVVGGNEQFF. DNA for the CDR3: TGTGCCAGTAGTATAGTGGTAGGGGGCAATGAGCAGTTCTTC.

J is TRBJ2-1 and V is TRBV5-4; TRBD2 agrees at 10 bases. V lost 4 bases to trimming and J lost 6 bases; unmatched junction nucleotides: 10. Germline V gives CDR1 SGHNT, CDR2 YYREEE (reference sequence). This CDR3 contains 16 residues. CDR3 residues: CASSPGSLAGVNEQFF. The CDR3 coding sequence is TGTGCCAGCAGCCCTGGAAGCCTAGCGGGAGTCAATGAGCAGTTCTTC.

The rearrangement joins TRBV24-1 to TRBJ2-3; perhaps TRBD1 as D (5 bases). Germline CDR1 is KGHDR and CDR2 is SFDVKD. Trimming took 5 bases from V and 0 from J, leaving 5 bases between them. The CDR3 loop spans 13 amino acids. The CDR3 nucleotides are TGTGCCACCAGTGGGGGCAGCACAGATACGCAGTATTTT. Protein product: CATSGGSTDTQYF.

V is TRBV19 and J is TRBJ2-3, with a tentative D call TRBD1 (6 bases). Germline CDR1 is LNHDA and CDR2 is SQIVND (reference sequence). CDR3 size: 14 residues. The V and J ends lost 5 bases and 6 bases respectively, with 15 bases between them. CDR3 loop: CASSRNRVRDTQYF. As DNA, the CDR3 is TGTGCCAGTAGTCGTAACAGGGTCAGGGATACGCAGTATTTT. Full variable domain (remainder filled in from reference TRBV19 and TRBJ2-3): DGGITQSPKYLFRKEGQNVTLSCEQNLNHDAMYWYRQDPGQGLRLIYYSQIVNDFQKGDIAEGYSVSREKKESFPLTVTSAQKNPTAFYLCASSRNRVRDTQYFGPGTRLTVL.

This clone was seen a handful of times. CDR3 protein: CASSSGLAGLYEQYF. In DNA form, the CDR3 reads TGTGCCAGCAGCTCGGGACTAGCGGGATTGTACGAGCAGTACTTC. The rearrangement links TRBV7-2 to TRBJ2-7; TRBD2 matches 13 bases. The CDR3 is made up of 15 amino acids. J gave up 4 bases and V 4 bases, and 4 bases lay outside the gene matches. Germline loops: CDR1 SGHTA, CDR2 FQGNSA.

This rearrangement joins TRBV30 to TRBJ1-6; 7 nucleotides line up with TRBD1. Germline values: CDR1 GTSNPN, CDR2 SVGIG (reference sequence). The V and J ends lost 2 bases and 7 bases, in that order; junction bases with no gene match: 8. This CDR3 has 15 amino acids. The CDR3 DNA follows: TGTGCCTGGAGTCCTTCGAAGGGGGCAAATTCACCCCTCCACTTT. It encodes CAWSPSKGANSPLHF.